The clone carrying this T cell receptor beta chain appeared once. No antigen is known for it. The junction departs from the called germline gene at one end, perhaps through a read error. CDR1 MNHNS and CDR2 SASEGT come from the germline V gene. This CDR3 has 11 residues. This entry comes from a study of response to subunit inactivated influenza vaccine. Notes on the study in general: Every seasonal influenza vaccination brings in few new T cells, the authors suggested.

One entry per CDR3 protein results from TCRdb running MiXCR on the RT-PCR reads. The sample has hundreds of thousands of distinct CDR3 sequences; less than 20% are singletons. The TCR originated in a man aged 50-59 years who received an inactivated influenza vaccine. Sequenced material: PBMCs from blood, taken more than 4 days after vaccination. J is TRBJ1-2 and V is TRBV6-1, with D perhaps matching TRBD1 (6 bases). DNA for the CDR3: TGTGCCAGCAGTGAACGGGGGGGCTACCTCTTC. Its protein is CASSERGGYLF.